Presented here are 5 T cell receptor beta chains from one specimen sequenced in a study of blood T cell repertoires in COVID-19. Clones were sequenced by immunoSEQ multiplex PCR, and TCRdb holds only the in-frame ones, with some missing. The sample shows 40,000 to 50,000 clones, around 81% of them seen only once. The material sequenced was peripheral blood. Source of these receptors: a man in his forties with active or convalescent COVID-19.

A single count supports this clone. The rearrangement uses TRBV6-1 and TRBJ2-7; 8 nucleotides align to TRBD2. After removal of 2 bases from V and 9 bases from J, the junction contained 12 bases not matched to a gene. Germline V gene data show CDR1 as MNHNS and CDR2 as SASEGT. There are 15 residues in the CDR3. The CDR3 DNA sequence: TGTGCCAGCAGTGAAACTAGCGGTAGTGTTTGGGGGCAGTACTTC. It encodes CASSETSGSVWGQYF.

Turning to this clone: In the same sample, other DNA sequences code for this CDR3. The rearrangement uses TRBV5-4 and TRBJ1-1; unclear D gene. The V gene lost 1 base and the J gene lost 1 base, with 5 bases spanning the gap. The CDR3 consists of 13 residues. Germline V gene lookup returns CDR1 SGHNT and CDR2 YYREEE (reference sequence). CDR3 nucleotide sequence: TGTGCCAGCAGCTTGACCGGGAACACTGAAGCTTTCTTT. It specifies CASSLTGNTEAFF.

The genes are TRBV5-1 and TRBJ2-6; TRBD1 is a possible D gene (5 bases). This CDR3 has 17 residues. The germline V gene has CDR1 SGHRS and CDR2 YFSETQ. V lost 5 bases to trimming and J lost 0 bases, with 15 bases between them. DNA for the CDR3: TGCGCCAGCAGGCCACTGACAGACCCCTCTGGGGCCAACGTCCTGACTTTC. Encoded protein: CASRPLTDPSGANVLTF.

V usage is TRBV15 and J usage is TRBJ2-1; TRBD2 matches 9 bases. J gave up 8 bases and V 3 bases, and 11 bases lay outside the gene matches. Germline-derived CDR1 and CDR2 are LNHNV and YYDKDF (reference sequence). The CDR3 sequence is 16 residues long. The CDR3 protein is CATSRGNSGGFDEQFF. CDR3 DNA: TGTGCCACCAGCAGGGGGAATAGCGGGGGTTTTGATGAGCAGTTCTTC.

This clone was found once. Here the CDR3 reads CASSLPGSGYEQYF. The CDR3 nucleotides are TGTGCCAGCAGCTTGCCAGGTAGCGGGTACGAGCAGTACTTC. The genes are TRBV7-2 and TRBJ2-7; 7 bases map to TRBD2. The CDR3 loop spans 14 amino acids. The germline CDR1 and CDR2 sequences are SGHTA and FQGNSA. V dropped 3 bases and J dropped 4; count of bases not matched to a gene: 6.